This entry describes one T cell receptor beta chain. Its antigen is as yet unknown. This specimen comes from a study of cytomegalovirus exposure and HLA in healthy donors. Study context: A previous analysis identified 95 million to 130 million unique TCR beta sequences derived from around 200 million T cells.

Regarding the study as a whole: Rates of TCR association differed by HLA locus in a later analysis, with DRB1 highest and HLA-C lowest.

The PCR employed 60 Vbeta primers together with 13 Jbeta primers. Clones were sequenced by immunoSEQ multiplex PCR, and TCRdb holds only the in-frame ones, with some missing. Of 75,000 to 90,000 clones in the sample, around 79% were seen once. The V gene lost 2 bases and the J gene lost 5 bases, with 7 bases spanning the gap. This CDR3 has 13 residues. CDR1 is MDHEN, CDR2 SYDVKM, per germline. Sequenced sample: PBMCs. The gene calls are TRBV28 and TRBJ1-5, with D unclear. This clonotype was sampled from a male donor in good health and CMV-seropositive. As DNA, the CDR3 is TGTGCCAGCAGTTTAGAAAGCTATCAGCCCCAGCATTTT. It codes for CASSLESYQPQHF.